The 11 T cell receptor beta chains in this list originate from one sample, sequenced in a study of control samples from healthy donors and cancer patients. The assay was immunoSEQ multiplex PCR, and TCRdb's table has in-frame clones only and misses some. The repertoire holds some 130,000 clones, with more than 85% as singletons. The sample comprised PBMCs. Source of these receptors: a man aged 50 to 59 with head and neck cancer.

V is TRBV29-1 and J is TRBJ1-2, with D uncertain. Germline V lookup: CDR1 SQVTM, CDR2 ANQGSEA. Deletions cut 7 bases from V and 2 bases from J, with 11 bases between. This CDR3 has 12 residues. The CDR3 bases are TGCAGCGATCGTAAGAGAAACTATGGCTACACCTTC. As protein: CSDRKRNYGYTF.

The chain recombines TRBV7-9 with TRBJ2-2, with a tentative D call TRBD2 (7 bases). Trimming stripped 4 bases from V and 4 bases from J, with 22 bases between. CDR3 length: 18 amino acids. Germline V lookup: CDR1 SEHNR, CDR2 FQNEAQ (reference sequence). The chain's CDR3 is CASSSPRRGGALTGELFF. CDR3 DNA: TGTGCCAGCAGCTCCCCGCGGCGAGGGGGGGCCCTCACCGGGGAGCTGTTTTTT.

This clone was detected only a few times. CDR3 residues: CASSLTSGTGELFF. The CDR3 bases are TGTGCCAGCAGCTTGACTAGCGGCACCGGGGAGCTGTTTTTT. V is TRBV7-9 and J is TRBJ2-2, with 9 bases matching TRBD2. Germline CDR1 reads SEHNR; CDR2 reads FQNEAQ (reference sequence). This CDR3 contains 14 residues. V lost 3 bases to trimming and J lost 4 bases; unmatched junction nucleotides: 0.

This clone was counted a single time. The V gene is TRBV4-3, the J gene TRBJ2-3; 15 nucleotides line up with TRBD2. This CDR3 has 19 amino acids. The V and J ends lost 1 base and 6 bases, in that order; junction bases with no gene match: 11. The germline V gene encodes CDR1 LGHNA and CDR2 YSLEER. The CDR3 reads CASSQASPRTSGGADTQYF. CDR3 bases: TGCGCCAGCAGCCAAGCCTCACCCCGGACTAGCGGGGGGGCCGATACGCAGTATTTT.

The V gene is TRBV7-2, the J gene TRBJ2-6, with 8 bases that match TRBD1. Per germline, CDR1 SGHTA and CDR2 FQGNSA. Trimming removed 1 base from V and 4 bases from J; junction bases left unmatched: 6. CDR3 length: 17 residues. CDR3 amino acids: CASSLGRQGHGANVLTF. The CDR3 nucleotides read TGTGCCAGCAGCTTAGGGAGACAGGGGCACGGGGCCAACGTCCTGACTTTC.

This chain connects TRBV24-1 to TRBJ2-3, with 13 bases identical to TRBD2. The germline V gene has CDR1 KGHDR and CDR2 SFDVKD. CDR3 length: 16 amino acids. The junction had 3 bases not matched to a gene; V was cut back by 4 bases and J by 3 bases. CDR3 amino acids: CATSERLAGGTDTQYF. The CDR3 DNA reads TGTGCCACCAGTGAGCGACTAGCGGGGGGTACAGATACGCAGTATTTT.

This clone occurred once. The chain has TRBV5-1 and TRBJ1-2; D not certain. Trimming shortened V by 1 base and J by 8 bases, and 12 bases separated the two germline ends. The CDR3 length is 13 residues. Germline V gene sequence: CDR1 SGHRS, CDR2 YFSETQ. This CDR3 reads CASSLLQDDGYTF. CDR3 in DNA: TGCGCCAGCAGCTTGCTGCAGGACGACGGCTACACCTTC.

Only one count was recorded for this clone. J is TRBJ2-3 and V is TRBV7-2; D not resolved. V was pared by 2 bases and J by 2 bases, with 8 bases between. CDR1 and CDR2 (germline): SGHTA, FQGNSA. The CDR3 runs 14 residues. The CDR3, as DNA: TGTGCCAGCAGCTTATCTCAGGCCACAGATACGCAGTATTTT. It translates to CASSLSQATDTQYF.

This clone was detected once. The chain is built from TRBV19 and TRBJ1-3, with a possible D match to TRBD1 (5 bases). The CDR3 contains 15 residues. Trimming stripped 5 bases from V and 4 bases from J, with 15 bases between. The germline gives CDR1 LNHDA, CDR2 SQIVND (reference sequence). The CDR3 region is CASSRGGRRGNTIYF. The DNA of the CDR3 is TGTGCCAGTAGTCGCGGGGGAAGGCGCGGAAACACCATATATTTT. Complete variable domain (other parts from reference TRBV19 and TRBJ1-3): DGGITQSPKYLFRKEGQNVTLSCEQNLNHDAMYWYRQDPGQGLRLIYYSQIVNDFQKGDIAEGYSVSREKKESFPLTVTSAQKNPTAFYLCASSRGGRRGNTIYFGEGSWLTVV.

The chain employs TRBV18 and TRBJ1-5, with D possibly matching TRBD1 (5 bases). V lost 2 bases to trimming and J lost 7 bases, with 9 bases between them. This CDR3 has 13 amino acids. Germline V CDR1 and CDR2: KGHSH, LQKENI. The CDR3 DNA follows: TGTGCCAGCTCACCAAGCAGGGAACAGCCCCAGCATTTT. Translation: CASSPSREQPQHF.

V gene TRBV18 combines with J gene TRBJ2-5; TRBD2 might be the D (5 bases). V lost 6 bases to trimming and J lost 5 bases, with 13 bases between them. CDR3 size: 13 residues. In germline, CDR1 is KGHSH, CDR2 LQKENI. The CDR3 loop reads CASSREFGETQYF. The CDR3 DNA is TGTGCCAGCTCGAGGGAGTTCGGGGAGACCCAGTACTTC. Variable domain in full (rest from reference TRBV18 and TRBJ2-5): NAGVMQNPRHLVRRRGQEARLRCSPMKGHSHVYWYRQLPEEGLKFMVYLQKENIIDESGMPKERFSAEFPKEGPSILRIQQVVRGDSAAYFCASSREFGETQYFGPGTRLLVL.